This record looks at one T cell receptor (beta chain) sequence and its context. This clone has more than one count but fewer than ten. This receptor's antigen is unknown. No base-level quality is on record; no much larger clone is a single base apart. Separate from the roughly 650-subject first cohort, the validation cohort of more than 90 subjects was the group to which the donors belonged. The data stem from a study of cytomegalovirus exposure and HLA in healthy donors (dated 2017 in TCRdb). About the full investigation: According to a later analysis, the roughly 120 validation repertoires were produced on the same platform as the 666 repertoires of the first cohort. High-throughput TCR immunosequencing, statistical association of individual TCRs with disease status, and machine learning were combined to predict cytomegalovirus infection status. The study aimed to test whether signatures of past pathogen exposure could be identified by cataloging public T cell receptors. Besides the first cohort of around 670 subjects, a separate validation cohort made up of 120 different subjects was used. The study at large found these results: Cytomegalovirus status was reported to be diagnosed by the classifier with high specificity and sensitivity in both the original and validation cohorts. In a later analysis, TCRs clustered in the first cohort were found to also tend to co-occur in the approximately 120 validation repertoires, with 94% of cluster scores above 0. A total of 150 to 200 TCR beta chains were listed by the study as associated with cytomegalovirus. Most TCR sequences were seen in very few donors, while some public TCRs were found in many individuals. The authors suggested that the approach could potentially be extended to other disease states and immunological phenotypes. A later analysis had no HLA typing for the validation cohort, so co-occurrence there was scored across all 130 or so repertoires. Three of the identified cytomegalovirus-associated TCR beta chains were confirmed in vitro to be specific for cytomegalovirus antigens.

The protocol used for the library was the immunoSEQ multiplex PCR assay. Per the source publication's procedure: To diagnose cytomegalovirus status from the catalog of TCR beta chain sequences, a statistical classification framework was built. The clones in this table, taken by TCRdb from immuneACCESS, are in-frame only. Not every clone is retained; where verified, under half of the shortfall comes from an unresolved V gene, and the cause of the rest is unknown. The V and J calls and clone size are taken from that table; D and trimming were inferred from the DNA. This sample lists around 140,000 clones; about 87% were detected once. 7.5% to 9% of the sample comes from the top ten. The sequence was collected from a man younger than 30 in good health and CMV-seropositive. The sample consisted of PBMCs.

The CDR3 reads as follows: CASSEGGRDTQYF. The sequence in DNA is TGTGCCAGCAGTGAGGGGGGTCGGGATACGCAGTATTTT. Recombination connected TRBV6-1 to TRBJ2-3; 6 matching bases give a weak D call of TRBD2. CDR1 and CDR2 are read off the germline V gene as MNHNS and SASEGT. Reading from cysteine to phenylalanine, the CDR3 counts 13 amino acids. CDR3 DNA only is kept here, 39 bases in frame from base 1. V is clipped by 3 bases and J by 6 bases, and the sequence between their germline boundaries is 10 bases long.